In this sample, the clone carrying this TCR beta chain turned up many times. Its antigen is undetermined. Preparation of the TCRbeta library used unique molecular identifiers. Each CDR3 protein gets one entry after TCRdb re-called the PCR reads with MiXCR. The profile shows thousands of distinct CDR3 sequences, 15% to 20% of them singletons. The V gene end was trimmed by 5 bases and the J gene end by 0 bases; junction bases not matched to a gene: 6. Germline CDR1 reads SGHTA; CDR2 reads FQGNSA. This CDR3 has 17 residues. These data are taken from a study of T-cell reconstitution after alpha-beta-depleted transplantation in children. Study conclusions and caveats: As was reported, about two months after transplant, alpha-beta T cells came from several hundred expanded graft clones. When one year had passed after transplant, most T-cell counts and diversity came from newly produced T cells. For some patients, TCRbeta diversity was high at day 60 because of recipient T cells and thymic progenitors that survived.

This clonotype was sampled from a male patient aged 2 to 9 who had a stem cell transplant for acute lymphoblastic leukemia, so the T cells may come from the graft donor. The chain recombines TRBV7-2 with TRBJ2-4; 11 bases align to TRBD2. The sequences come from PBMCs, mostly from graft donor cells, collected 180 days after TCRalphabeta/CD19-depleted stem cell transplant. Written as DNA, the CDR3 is TGTGCCAGCAGCGTTAGCGGGAGGGCCCCAGCCAAAAACATTCAGTACTTC. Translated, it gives CASSVSGRAPAKNIQYF.